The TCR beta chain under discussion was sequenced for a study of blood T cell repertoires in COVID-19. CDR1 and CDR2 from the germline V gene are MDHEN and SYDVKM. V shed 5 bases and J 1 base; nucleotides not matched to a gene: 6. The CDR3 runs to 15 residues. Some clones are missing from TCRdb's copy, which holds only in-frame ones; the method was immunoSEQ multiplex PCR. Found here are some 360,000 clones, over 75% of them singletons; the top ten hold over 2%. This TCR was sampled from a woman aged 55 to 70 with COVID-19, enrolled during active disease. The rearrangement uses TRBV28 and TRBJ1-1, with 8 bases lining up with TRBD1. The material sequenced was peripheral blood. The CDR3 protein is CASSPRTGRNTEAFF. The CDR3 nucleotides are TGTGCCAGCAGTCCCCGGACAGGGCGGAACACTGAAGCTTTCTTT.